Sequencing of this T cell receptor (beta chain) was carried out in a study of blood T cell repertoires in COVID-19. Per the germline V gene, CDR1 is MNHEY and CDR2 is SMNVEV (reference sequence). This CDR3 comprises 13 residues. The V and J ends lost 2 bases and 10 bases, in that order; junction bases with no gene match: 5. As originally analysed: Reference gene primer amplification yielded estimated nucleated cell counts. TCRdb's table, derived via immunoSEQ multiplex PCR, lists solely in-frame clones and lacks some. V, J and clone size are those of that table, while D and trimming were read from the DNA. The repertoire holds about 88,000 clones, with approximately 90% as singletons.

The sequence derives from a woman older than 75 with acute or convalescent COVID-19. The sample taken for sequencing was peripheral blood. This chain uses TRBV27 with TRBJ2-1; 7 positions agree with TRBD2. CDR3 in amino acids: CASSLAVGGEQFF. The CDR3 coding sequence is TGTGCCAGCAGTTTAGCCGTGGGGGGGGAGCAGTTCTTC.